These 27 T cell receptor beta chains share one sample of origin, sequenced in a study of blood T cell repertoires in COVID-19. Data came from immunoSEQ multiplex PCR; TCRdb stores just in-frame clones and leaves some out. The table includes around 140,000 clones, more than 75% detected once. Sequencing was carried out using peripheral blood. These receptors were collected from a human donor with acute or convalescent COVID-19. The donor label of this sample is uncertain.

The CDR3 nucleotides are TGCGCCAGCAGCTTGGATGGGCAGGGTGGCACCATATATTTT. The encoded protein is CASSLDGQGGTIYF. The chain joins TRBV5-1 to TRBJ1-3; D is possibly TRBD1 (5 bases). Trimming cost V 0 bases and J 9 bases, with 13 bases left between them. CDR3 size: 14 residues. CDR1 SGHRS and CDR2 YFSETQ come from the germline V gene.

The chain uses TRBV2 and TRBJ2-7, with 7 bases fitting TRBD2. CDR3 length: 12 residues. After removal of 6 bases from V and 6 bases from J, the junction contained 5 bases not matched to a gene. Germline loops: CDR1 SNHLY, CDR2 FYNNEI. The CDR3 loop reads CASSVSGAEQYV. As DNA, the CDR3 is TGTGCCAGCAGCGTCAGCGGGGCCGAGCAGTACGTC.

The V and J genes are TRBV28 and TRBJ1-2, with a weak D call TRBD1 (5 bases). Trimming stripped 6 bases from V and 1 base from J, with 12 bases between. The CDR3 loop spans 14 amino acids. Per the germline V gene, CDR1 is MDHEN and CDR2 is SYDVKM. The CDR3 loop is CASRPGTHNYGYTF. CDR3 nucleotides: TGTGCCAGCAGACCCGGGACTCATAACTATGGCTACACCTTC.

This clone showed up just once. The rearrangement joins TRBV20-1 to TRBJ2-5; the D gene is possibly TRBD2 (6 bases). The CDR3 is made up of 14 amino acids. The germline gives CDR1 DFQATT, CDR2 SNEGSKA (reference sequence). Trimming removed 6 bases at V and 5 bases at J, with 19 bases between. CDR3 amino acids: CSASQREASETQYF. The CDR3 DNA follows: TGCAGTGCAAGTCAAAGGGAGGCGTCGGAGACCCAGTACTTC.

This chain connects TRBV2 to TRBJ1-5; 9 nucleotides align to TRBD1. Trimming at V came to 7 bases and at J to 6 bases, leaving 7 bases not matched to a gene. Looked up from germline, CDR1 is SNHLY and CDR2 is FYNNEI. The CDR3 is 14 amino acids. The chain's CDR3 is CASMEQGAFQPQHF. CDR3 DNA sequence: TGTGCCAGCATGGAACAGGGGGCTTTTCAGCCCCAGCATTTT.

The chain carries TRBV6-6 and TRBJ1-4; 11 bases agree with TRBD1. The length of the CDR3 is 15 residues. With 7 bases clipped from V and 4 bases from J, the junction kept 5 bases outside the gene matches. Germline CDR1 reads MNHNY; CDR2 reads SVGAGI (reference sequence). The CDR3 nucleotides are TGTGCCAGCAAAAAGGGACAGGGGGGTAATGAAAAACTGTTTTTT. Its translation is CASKKGQGGNEKLFF.

The genes are TRBV15 and TRBJ1-2; D might be TRBD1 (5 bases). Trimming took 0 bases from V and 8 from J, leaving 16 bases between them. Per the germline V gene, CDR1 is LNHNV and CDR2 is YYDKDF (reference sequence). The CDR3 sequence is 15 residues long. CDR3: CATSRDVGGIHGYTF. The CDR3 bases are TGTGCCACCAGCAGAGATGTTGGGGGGATCCACGGCTACACCTTC.

The chain recombines TRBV11-2 with TRBJ2-7; D uncertain. V was clipped by 1 base and J by 2 bases, with 9 bases between them. From germline, CDR1 is SGHAT and CDR2 FQNNGV. The CDR3 consists of 14 residues. CDR3 residues: CASSLGWQAYEQYV. CDR3 sequence (DNA): TGTGCCAGCAGCTTAGGTTGGCAGGCCTACGAGCAGTACGTC.

The J gene is TRBJ1-2, the V gene TRBV6-6; 11 nucleotides agree with TRBD1. The CDR3 contains 16 residues. V was clipped by 5 bases and J by 8 bases; unmatched bases: 13. Looked up from germline, CDR1 is MNHNY and CDR2 is SVGAGI (reference sequence). CDR3 sequence reads: CASSRMIGQGAQGYTF. CDR3 bases: TGTGCCAGCAGTCGAATGATTGGACAGGGGGCTCAGGGCTACACCTTC.

Remarks on this clone: This same CDR3 is encoded by further DNA sequences in the sample. V usage is TRBV12-3 or TRBV12-4 and J usage is TRBJ1-2; maybe TRBD1 (6 bases). This CDR3 region has 12 residues. V dropped 5 bases and J dropped 3 bases, with 7 bases sitting between them. For the CDR3, the DNA is TGTGCCAGCAGTCGGACAGACTATGGCTACACCTTC. Its protein product is CASSRTDYGYTF.

The rearrangement links TRBV7-2 to TRBJ2-3, with TRBD2 matching over 11 bases. The CDR3 loop spans 15 amino acids. CDR1 and CDR2 (germline): SGHTA, FQGNSA. Trimming took 7 bases from V and 5 from J; bases not matched to a gene: 8. The CDR3 protein is CASTLGLAGGDTQYF. The DNA of the CDR3 is TGTGCCAGCACCCTCGGGCTAGCGGGAGGAGATACGCAGTATTTT.

This clone has only a few counts. V is TRBV18 and J is TRBJ1-3; no clear D gene. CDR1 and CDR2 (germline): KGHSH, LQKENI. Trimming cost V 2 bases and J 2 bases, with 16 bases left between them. The CDR3 contains 17 residues. Here the CDR3 DNA reads TGTGCCAGCTCACCATACCTCACTTCATTCACTGGAAACACCATATATTTT. Translation gives CASSPYLTSFTGNTIYF.

V usage is TRBV29-1 and J usage is TRBJ1-2, with a tentative D call TRBD1 (5 bases). This CDR3 region has 14 residues. V lost 4 bases and J 5 bases, leaving 17 bases between the germline ends. Per the germline V gene, CDR1 is SQVTM and CDR2 is ANQGSEA. The CDR3 is CSVAIQADGYGYTF. CDR3 sequence (DNA): TGCAGCGTTGCCATACAGGCGGATGGTTATGGCTACACCTTC.

The chain uses TRBV4-3 and TRBJ1-2; D remains ambiguous. This CDR3 is built from 14 residues. Trimming removed 4 bases from V and 7 bases from J, with 16 bases in between. Germline V lookup: CDR1 LGHNA, CDR2 YSLEER. In nucleotides, the CDR3 is TGCGCCAGCAGCCCCGGGAGGGCCCCTAGTGGCTACACCTTC. It specifies CASSPGRAPSGYTF.

The chain joins TRBV19 to TRBJ1-6; D gene ambiguous. The CDR3 contains 15 residues. CDR1 is LNHDA and CDR2 is SQIVND in the germline V gene (reference sequence). V lost 2 bases, J lost 9 bases, and 14 bases lay in between. The CDR3 region has the DNA TGTGCCAGTAGTATACGAGAGACCCGGGTTTCACCCCTCCACTTT. It translates to CASSIRETRVSPLHF.

V gene TRBV30 combines with J gene TRBJ1-1; the D is unclear. V was cut by 2 bases and J by 0 bases, with 7 bases left in between. This CDR3 is built from 13 residues. The V gene's germline CDR1 is GTSNPN and CDR2 SVGIG (reference sequence). The CDR3 loop reads CAWSSRLNTEAFF. The DNA for the CDR3 is TGTGCCTGGAGTTCGCGGCTGAACACTGAAGCTTTCTTT.

The V call is TRBV24-1, the J call TRBJ1-4; 7 bases match TRBD1. Unmatched junction bases numbered 3, after V lost 6 bases and J lost 0 bases. Germline values: CDR1 KGHDR, CDR2 SFDVKD. The CDR3 sequence is 15 residues long. CDR3 sequence: CATSPGTATNEKLFF. Here the CDR3 DNA reads TGTGCCACCAGTCCGGGGACAGCAACTAATGAAAAACTGTTTTTT.

The chain uses TRBV18 and TRBJ1-1; no clear D gene. V was clipped by 3 bases and J by 4 bases, with 15 bases between them. The CDR3 is 15 amino acids. Per germline, CDR1 KGHSH and CDR2 LQKENI. DNA of the CDR3: TGTGCCAGCTCACCCGCCGAGGAGGGTAGCACTGAAGCTTTCTTT. This codes for CASSPAEEGSTEAFF.

This chain uses TRBV6-5 with TRBJ1-1, with 10 bases fitting TRBD1. CDR1 is MNHEY and CDR2 is SVGAGI in the germline V gene. This CDR3 is built from 15 residues. Germline trimming cut 6 bases from V and 11 bases from J; bases unmatched to any gene: 15. The CDR3 nucleotides are TGTGCCAGCAGAGTACCGGGACAGGGGTTATCGGGGGCTTTCTTT. It translates to CASRVPGQGLSGAFF.

The chain recombines TRBV19 with TRBJ2-3; 8 nucleotides line up with TRBD2. This CDR3 is 15 amino acids long. Germline assignment: CDR1 LNHDA and CDR2 SQIVND (reference sequence). V gave up 3 bases and J gave up 1 base; unmatched junction bases: 3. CDR3 protein: CASSIYGGGTDTQYF. In DNA form, the CDR3 reads TGTGCCAGTAGTATTTACGGGGGGGGCACAGATACGCAGTATTTT. The whole variable domain, remainder taken from reference TRBV19 and TRBJ2-3, is DGGITQSPKYLFRKEGQNVTLSCEQNLNHDAMYWYRQDPGQGLRLIYYSQIVNDFQKGDIAEGYSVSREKKESFPLTVTSAQKNPTAFYLCASSIYGGGTDTQYFGPGTRLTVL.

V and J are TRBV11-3 and TRBJ2-1, with 12 nucleotides matching TRBD2. CDR3 length: 13 residues. Trimming cost V 3 bases and J 16 bases; bases outside gene matches: 7. Germline V gene lookup returns CDR1 SGHNT and CDR2 YENEEA. The CDR3 reads CASSLDRTSGTFF. The CDR3 region has the DNA TGTGCCAGCAGCTTGGACCGGACTAGCGGGACATTCTTC.

V and J are TRBV7-2 and TRBJ2-6; 10 bases fit TRBD1. CDR3 length: 18 residues. CDR1 and CDR2 from the germline V gene are SGHTA and FQGNSA. V was pared by 5 bases and J by 0 bases, with 7 bases of the junction left unmatched. CDR3 in amino acids: CASSPVGQGSSGANVLTF. The CDR3 DNA sequence: TGTGCCAGCAGCCCAGTGGGACAGGGGAGCTCTGGGGCCAACGTCCTGACTTTC.

The chain links TRBV23-1 to TRBJ1-2; no clear D gene. TRBV23-1 is flagged as an ORF with uncertain function. V dropped 4 bases and J dropped 0 bases, with 12 bases sitting between them. The length of the CDR3 is 15 residues. The CDR3 DNA reads as TGCGCCAGCAGTCCCCTAACCGAAACTAACTATGGCTACACCTTC. Translation: CASSPLTETNYGYTF.

The chain uses TRBV12-5 and TRBJ2-1, with 7 bases matching TRBD2. The V gene end was trimmed by 0 bases and the J gene end by 7 bases; junction bases not matched to a gene: 9. The CDR3 extends over 16 amino acids. The V gene's germline CDR1 is LGHNT and CDR2 FRNRAP. This CDR3 reads CASGLVTGGGGNEQFF. CDR3 nucleotides: TGTGCTAGTGGTTTGGTAACTGGTGGGGGGGGGAATGAGCAGTTCTTC.

The chain couples TRBV7-2 to TRBJ1-2, with D uncertain. CDR1 is SGHTA and CDR2 is FQGNSA in the germline V gene. The CDR3 extends over 13 amino acids. With 2 bases removed from V and 3 bases from J, the gap between germline ends came to 7 bases. Written as DNA, the CDR3 is TGTGCCAGCAGCTTACAGGAGGACTATGGCTACACCTTC. The encoded protein is CASSLQEDYGYTF. Full variable domain (remainder filled in from reference TRBV7-2 and TRBJ1-2): GAGVSQSPSNKVTEKGKDVELRCDPISGHTALYWYRQSLGQGLEFLIYFQGNSAPDKSGLPSDRFSAERTGGSVSTLTIQRTQQEDSAVYLCASSLQEDYGYTFGSGTRLTVV.

The chain carries TRBV30 and TRBJ2-3; D unresolved. The ends were cut back, 2 bases at V and 8 bases at J, with 11 bases in the middle. CDR3 size: 12 residues. Germline V gives CDR1 GTSNPN, CDR2 SVGIG (reference sequence). The CDR3 is CAWSPSLVTQYF. DNA for the CDR3: TGTGCCTGGAGTCCAAGCTTGGTTACGCAGTATTTT.

This CDR3 is CASSEANRPYEQYV. Here the CDR3 DNA reads TGTGCCAGCAGTGAAGCAAACAGACCCTACGAGCAGTACGTC. The chain is built from TRBV6-1 and TRBJ2-7, with no clear D. Trimming removed 0 bases from V and 2 bases from J, with 8 bases in between. The CDR3 has 14 amino acids. The germline gives CDR1 MNHNS, CDR2 SASEGT.